This entry lists 16 T cell receptor beta chains sequenced from one sample in a study of PD-L1 blockade in urothelial cancer. TCRdb keeps only in-frame clones here, not all; method: immunoSEQ multiplex PCR. The data hold under 130,000 clones, with roughly 88% observed a single time. This specimen was PBMCs, taken around atezolizumab (anti-PD-L1) treatment. These receptors were taken from a man aged 50 or older with urothelial cancer.

This chain joins TRBV19 and TRBJ2-7; 9 bases are a match to TRBD1. The germline gives CDR1 LNHDA, CDR2 SQIVND (reference sequence). The CDR3 loop spans 15 amino acids. The V gene end was trimmed by 4 bases and the J gene end by 1 base; junction bases not matched to a gene: 5. The DNA of the CDR3 is TGTGCCAGTAGTACCTCCGGGACAGGGTCCTACGAGCAGTACTTC. Protein: CASSTSGTGSYEQYF.

The chain links TRBV18 to TRBJ1-2, with 7 positions matching TRBD1. Germline assignment: CDR1 KGHSH and CDR2 LQKENI. The CDR3 sequence is 15 residues long. V dropped 4 bases and J dropped 6; count of bases not matched to a gene: 11. The DNA for the CDR3 is TGTGCCAGCTCACAAGGACAGGATCGATGGGATGGCTACACCTTC. It is translated as CASSQGQDRWDGYTF.

V gene TRBV5-1 combines with J gene TRBJ1-1, with a tentative D call TRBD1 (6 bases). This CDR3 contains 15 residues. The germline V and J ends were trimmed by 1 base and 0 bases, with 10 bases remaining between them. From germline, CDR1 is SGHRS and CDR2 YFSETQ. CDR3 sequence reads: CASSLTGTLNTEAFF. As DNA, the CDR3 is TGCGCCAGCAGCTTGACAGGGACGTTGAACACTGAAGCTTTCTTT.

This clone has just a few counts. This rearrangement joins TRBV2 to TRBJ1-2, with D unresolved. Trimming stripped 8 bases from V and 8 bases from J, with 21 bases between. CDR1 is SNHLY, CDR2 FYNNEI, per germline. The CDR3 runs to 14 residues. The CDR3 DNA reads TGTGCCAGCCAGTACACGCCCTCTCAGAGGGGCTACACCTTC. Translation gives CASQYTPSQRGYTF.

This clone has a handful of counts. V gene TRBV19 combines with J gene TRBJ1-2, with 8 bases matching TRBD1. CDR1 LNHDA and CDR2 SQIVND come from the germline V gene (reference sequence). There are 13 residues in the CDR3. Unmatched junction bases numbered 6, after V lost 7 bases and J lost 5 bases. The CDR3 region has the DNA TGTGCCAGTACCTGGGACAGGAGTTATGGCTACACCTTC. This translates into CASTWDRSYGYTF.

This rearrangement joins TRBV2 to TRBJ2-7, with TRBD2 matching 8 bases. The CDR3 totals 14 residues. In germline, CDR1 is SNHLY, CDR2 FYNNEI. V lost 10 bases and J lost 2; bases outside the gene matches: 10. The CDR3: CATSQGLVTYEQYF. DNA for the CDR3: TGTGCCACATCCCAGGGACTAGTCACCTACGAGCAGTACTTC.

This clone has just one count. This sequence joins TRBV7-9 and TRBJ2-1; 7 bases align to TRBD1. J lost 8 bases, V lost 6 bases, and 10 bases had no gene match. Germline CDR1 and CDR2: SEHNR and FQNEAQ (reference sequence). This CDR3 has 14 amino acids. The CDR3 DNA is TGTGCCAGCAGGAAGGCAGGGGGTCTAGATGAGCAGTTCTTC. Amino acids: CASRKAGGLDEQFF.

The chain is built from TRBV18 and TRBJ2-1, with TRBD2 identical over 10 bases. After removal of 2 bases from V and 13 bases from J, the junction contained 11 bases not matched to a gene. Germline V gene data show CDR1 as KGHSH and CDR2 as LQKENI. The CDR3 has 15 residues. CDR3 DNA: TGTGCCAGCTCACCAGGAATTGAGCGGGAGGGCCATCAGTTCTTC. Translated: CASSPGIEREGHQFF.

The CDR3: CASSPGTVGIGNQPQHF. DNA of the CDR3: TGCGCCAGCAGCCCCGGGACAGTAGGAATCGGCAATCAGCCCCAGCATTTT. The chain links TRBV10-1 to TRBJ1-5; 7 bases match TRBD1. Germline lookup yields CDR1 WNHNN and CDR2 SYGVQD (reference sequence). The junction had 13 bases not matched to a gene; V was cut back by 6 bases and J by 2 bases. CDR3 size: 17 residues.

The chain recombines TRBV2 with TRBJ1-1, with D maybe TRBD1 (6 bases). Per germline, CDR1 SNHLY and CDR2 FYNNEI. This CDR3 comprises 15 residues. The V gene lost 7 bases and the J gene lost 2 bases, with 17 bases spanning the gap. Written as DNA, the CDR3 is TGTGCCAGCAAATTCCAGCGACAGGTAAACACTGAAGCTTTCTTT. This codes for CASKFQRQVNTEAFF.

The table lists this clone with a few counts. V usage is TRBV19 and J usage is TRBJ1-6; D unclear. The CDR3 length is 11 residues. Deletions cut 6 bases from V and 5 bases from J, with 2 bases between. Germline-derived CDR1 and CDR2 are LNHDA and SQIVND (reference sequence). The CDR3 reads CASSNNSPLHF. CDR3 sequence (DNA): TGTGCCAGTAGCAATAATTCACCCCTCCACTTT.

The chain combines TRBV5-4 with TRBJ1-1, with 8 nucleotides matching TRBD1. Losses at the gene ends were 6 bases for V and 3 bases for J; bases not matched to a gene: 7. Per germline, CDR1 SGHNT and CDR2 YYREEE (reference sequence). CDR3 size: 14 residues. The CDR3 coding sequence is TGTGCCAGCAACGCGAACAGGGGGGACACTGAAGCTTTCTTT. Amino acid sequence: CASNANRGDTEAFF.

The rearrangement joins TRBV9 to TRBJ2-1; TRBD2 aligns across 10 bases. The CDR3 spans 16 residues. Trimming cost V 4 bases and J 7 bases; bases outside gene matches: 11. CDR1 is SGDLS and CDR2 is YYNGEE in the germline V gene. This chain's CDR3 is CASSFRPSGSGNEQFF. Here the CDR3 DNA reads TGTGCCAGCAGCTTCCGGCCTAGCGGGAGCGGGAATGAGCAGTTCTTC.

The V and J genes are TRBV14 and TRBJ2-2; a weak D match, TRBD2 (6 bases). V was trimmed by 3 bases and J by 4 bases, leaving 15 bases between them. Germline V lookup: CDR1 SGHDN, CDR2 FVKESK. The CDR3 extends over 16 amino acids. CDR3 DNA: TGTGCCAGCAGCCACCGAGCGGGTCAGATCACCGGGGAGCTGTTTTTT. Its translation is CASSHRAGQITGELFF.

The V gene is TRBV7-8, the J gene TRBJ2-7; a weak D match, TRBD2 (5 bases). Germline V lookup: CDR1 SGHVS, CDR2 FQNEAQ. There are 15 residues in the CDR3. V was cut by 5 bases and J by 1 base, with 15 bases left in between. The chain's CDR3 is CASSTGRRASYEQYF. In nucleotides, the CDR3 is TGTGCCAGCAGCACCGGAAGGCGGGCTTCCTACGAGCAGTACTTC.

V is TRBV27 and J is TRBJ2-7; TRBD2 matches 7 bases. Germline V gene lookup returns CDR1 MNHEY and CDR2 SMNVEV (reference sequence). J gave up 4 bases and V 0 bases, and 0 bases lay outside the gene matches. The CDR3 covers 13 residues. The CDR3 sequence is CASSLSGGYEQYF. The CDR3 DNA follows: TGTGCCAGCAGTTTATCGGGAGGGTACGAGCAGTACTTC.